The entry below gives a single T cell receptor beta chain sequence along with its context. Its specificity is unknown. The data were taken from a study of CXCR3-negative and CXCR3-positive naive CD8 T cells. The libraries of TRB cDNA were prepared using 5' RACE with UMI labels. From its re-call of the 5' RACE reads, TCRdb lists each CDR3 protein once, without DNA. The data include 130,000 or so distinct CDR3 sequences; the top ten clones carry roughly 0.39%. General observations from the study: CXCR3-negative naive cells had less hydrophobic TRB CDR3s than did CXCR3-positive naive cells. Similarly elevated diversity marked both naive subsets, with memory CD8+ cells showing far lower diversity. Comparison of naive subsets found surface CD5 to be comparable, and TCR strength was inferred on the basis of TRB CDR3 properties.

CDR1 is SGDLS and CDR2 is YYNGEE in the germline V gene. This CDR3 comprises 13 residues. Triplicate approximately 300,000-cell sorts were made of each CD8+ T cell subset. The CD45RO-CCR7+CD27+CD95- phenotype denoted naive CD8+ T cells. The specimen was naive CXCR3+ CD8+ T cells from blood. The sample's subset: CD45RO-CCR7+CD27+CD95- naive CD8+ T cells expressing CXCR3 (TNR3+). The source is a human donor in good health. Some clones in this sample may be carry-over from other donors' samples. This chain uses TRBV9 with TRBJ2-7. CDR3 region: CASSNHWVDEQYF.